This T cell receptor beta chain was sequenced for a study of shared clonotypes between healthy human individuals. Study background: Two female and a few male donors aged 18 to 49 were enrolled. Findings and limits, study-wide: Generally, naive subsets came out with larger estimated richness than memory subsets.

This CDR3 has 18 residues. Trimming left V 0 bases short and J 1 base short, with 18 bases between. CDR1 and CDR2 from the germline V gene are LNHDA and SQIVND (reference sequence). On this clone itself: No antigen is known for it.

The authors distributed each subset's genomic DNA evenly over several immunoSEQ plates. Repertoires were generated with immunoSEQ multiplex PCR, while TCRdb's copy carries only in-frame clones and drops some. The sample includes 550,000 to 750,000 clones, just over 90% seen only once; the top ten take 24%. Naive CD8 cells lacked CD45RO and underwent positive selection for CCR7, leaving out terminally differentiated effector memory CD45RA+ cells. This rearrangement joins TRBV19 to TRBJ1-1; D call uncertain. The sample consisted of naive CD8+ T cells sorted from blood. This TCR derives from a man younger than 45 in good health. The CDR3 loop reads CASSIDKGGRPENTEAFF. In DNA, the CDR3 is TGTGCCAGTAGTATAGATAAGGGCGGTAGACCAGAGAACACTGAAGCTTTCTTT.